The clone carrying this TCR beta chain was recorded many times. The sample originates from a study of T-cell reconstitution after alpha-beta-depleted transplantation in children. Unique molecular identifiers were used in preparing the TCRbeta library. TCRdb re-called the PCR reads through MiXCR, storing one row per CDR3 protein. The sample has 200,000 to 250,000 distinct CDR3 sequences; approximately 6.9% are singletons. The sequence was obtained from a boy aged 2 to 10 with acute lymphoblastic leukemia, due to receive a stem cell transplant. The material was PBMCs, obtained before TCRalphabeta/CD19-depleted stem cell transplant.

CDR3 region: CASSQPGRPYEQYF. CDR3 in DNA: TGTGCCAGCAGCCAACCGGGACGGCCTTACGAGCAGTACTTC. The rearrangement joins TRBV6-1 to TRBJ2-7; perhaps D is TRBD1 or TRBD2 (5 bases each). The CDR3 loop spans 14 amino acids. Looked up from germline, CDR1 is MNHNS and CDR2 is SASEGT. The V and J ends lost 6 bases and 4 bases respectively, with 16 bases between them.